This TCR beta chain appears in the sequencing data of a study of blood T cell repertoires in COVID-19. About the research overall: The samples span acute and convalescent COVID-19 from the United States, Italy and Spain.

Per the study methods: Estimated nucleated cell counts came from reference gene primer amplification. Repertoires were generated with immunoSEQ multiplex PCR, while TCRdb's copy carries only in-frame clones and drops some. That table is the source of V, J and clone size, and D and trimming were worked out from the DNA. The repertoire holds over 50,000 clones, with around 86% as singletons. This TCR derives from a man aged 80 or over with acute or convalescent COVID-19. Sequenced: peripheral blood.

CDR3 in DNA: TGTGCCAGCAGTCCAGGGAAGGATGAGCAGTTCTTC. As protein: CASSPGKDEQFF. The chain couples TRBV11-3 to TRBJ2-1; TRBD1 is a possible D gene (5 bases). The CDR3 consists of 12 residues. Trimming shortened V by 6 bases and J by 8 bases, and 11 bases separated the two germline ends. CDR1 is SGHNT and CDR2 is YENEEA in the germline V gene.